These 3 T cell receptor beta chains came from one sample sequenced in a study of CD8+ T cells in alopecia areata. Extracted RNA was reverse transcribed, and the resulting cDNA served as sequencing template. Profiled with immunoSEQ multiplex PCR; TCRdb holds only in-frame clones, not every one. The sample has around 180,000 clones, 60% seen once; the top ten hold 0.85% to 1.3%. Specified treatment: oral pan-JAK inhibitor, 5-10 mg twice daily. The starting material was CD4+ T cells sorted from blood, obtained at week 24, from a patient treated with tofacitinib. Receptors were obtained from a human donor with alopecia areata.

Notes on this clone: Germline and junction disagree at one end, which may indicate a read error. Different DNA sequences within this sample yield the same CDR3. The V gene is TRBV2, the J gene TRBJ2-2; D gene uncertain. Germline CDR1 reads SNHLY; CDR2 reads FYNNEI. This CDR3 contains 12 residues. The CDR3 loop reads CASSYTTGELFF. CDR3 coding DNA: TGTGCGAGCAGTTATACTACCGGGGAGCTGTTTTTT.

This clone is a singleton in its sample. The chain is built from TRBV11-2 and TRBJ2-5, with 7 positions matching TRBD1. Trimming at V came to 5 bases and at J to 5 bases, leaving 5 bases not matched to a gene. Germline CDR1 SGHAT, CDR2 FQNNGV. The CDR3 extends over 13 amino acids. The CDR3 DNA follows: TGTGCCAGCAGCCTGGGACAGCAGGAGACCCAGTACTTC. As protein: CASSLGQQETQYF.

This chain connects TRBV27 to TRBJ2-7; D unresolved. The CDR3 runs 14 residues. V gave up 0 bases and J gave up 8 bases, with 14 bases separating them. Per germline, CDR1 MNHEY and CDR2 SMNVEV (reference sequence). The CDR3 nucleotides read TGTGCCAGCAGTTTATCTACCGGTGTCGGGCAGCAGTACTTC. Its translation is CASSLSTGVGQQYF.